This T cell receptor (beta chain) was obtained from a study of blood T cell dynamics during melanoma immunotherapy. Notes on the study in general: PBMC repertoires of eventual disease-control patients split at W3 into clonality or diversity gains.

A word on this clone: Its antigen is unidentified.

The CDR3 runs to 13 residues. V lost 4 bases and J lost 0, with 7 bases in between. CDR1 is SGHRS and CDR2 is YFSETQ in the germline V gene. Specified time point: pre-treatment baseline. Sampling occurred pretreatment (T0) and at week 3 (W3), after cycle one of checkpoint blockade. Response was assessed by RECIST 1.1 at 12 weeks, except a couple of rapid progressors. Prior systemic cancer therapy, immunosuppressant use and other active malignancies excluded patients. Assay: immunoSEQ multiplex PCR; the TCRdb copy retains only in-frame clones and omits some. The sample consists of about 12,000 clones, about four fifths of them appearing once.

The sequence derives from a human donor with melanoma. The chain uses TRBV5-1 and TRBJ1-1; no reliable D call. The specimen was blood, collected from a patient treated with checkpoint blockade. The CDR3 DNA reads TGCGCCAGCAGCACTTATATGAACACTGAAGCTTTCTTT. Translating gives CASSTYMNTEAFF. The variable domain in full, with the rest retrieved from reference TRBV5-1 and TRBJ1-1, is KAGVTQTPRYLIKTRGQQVTLSCSPISGHRSVSWYQQTPGQGLQFLFEYFSETQRNKGNFPGRFSGRQFSNSRSEMNVSTLELGDSALYLCASSTYMNTEAFFGQGTRLTVV.